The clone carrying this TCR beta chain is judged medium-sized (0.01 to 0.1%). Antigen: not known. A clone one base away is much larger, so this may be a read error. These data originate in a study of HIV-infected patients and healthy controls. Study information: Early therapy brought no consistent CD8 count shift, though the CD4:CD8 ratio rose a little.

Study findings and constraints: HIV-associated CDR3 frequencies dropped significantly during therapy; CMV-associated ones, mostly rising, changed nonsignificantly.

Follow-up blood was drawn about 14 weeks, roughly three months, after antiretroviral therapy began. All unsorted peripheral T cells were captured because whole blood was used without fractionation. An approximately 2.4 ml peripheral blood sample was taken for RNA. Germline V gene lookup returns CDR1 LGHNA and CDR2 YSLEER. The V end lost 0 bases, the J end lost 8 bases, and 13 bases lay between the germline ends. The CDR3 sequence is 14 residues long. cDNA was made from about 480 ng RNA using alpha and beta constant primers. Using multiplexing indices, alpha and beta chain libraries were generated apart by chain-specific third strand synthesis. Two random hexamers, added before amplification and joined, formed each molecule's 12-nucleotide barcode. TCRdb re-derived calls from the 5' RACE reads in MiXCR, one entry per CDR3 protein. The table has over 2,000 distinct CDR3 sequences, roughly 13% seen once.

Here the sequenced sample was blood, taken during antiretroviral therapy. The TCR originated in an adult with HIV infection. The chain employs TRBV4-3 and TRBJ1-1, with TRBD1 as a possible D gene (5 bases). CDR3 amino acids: CASSQDSLGGEAFF. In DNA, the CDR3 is TGCGCCAGCAGCCAAGATTCTCTGGGGGGGGAAGCTTTCTTT.